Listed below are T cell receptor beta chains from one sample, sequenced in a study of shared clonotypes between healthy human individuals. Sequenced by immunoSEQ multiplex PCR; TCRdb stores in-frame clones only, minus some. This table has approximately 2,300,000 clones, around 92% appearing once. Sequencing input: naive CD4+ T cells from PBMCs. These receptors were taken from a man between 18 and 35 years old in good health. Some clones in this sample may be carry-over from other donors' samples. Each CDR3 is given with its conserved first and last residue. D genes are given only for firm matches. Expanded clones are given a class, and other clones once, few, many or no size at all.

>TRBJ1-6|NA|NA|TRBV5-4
TGTGCCAGCAGCGATGGACTGCTCCTCCACTTT
CASSDGLLLHF
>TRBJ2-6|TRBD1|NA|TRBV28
TGTGCCAGCAGCATACAGGGGGCGCCCAACTCTGGGGCCAACGTCCTGACTTTC
CASSIQGAPNSGANVLTF
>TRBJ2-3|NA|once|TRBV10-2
TGCGCCAGCAGGGGCACAGATACGCAGTATTTT
CASRGTDTQYF
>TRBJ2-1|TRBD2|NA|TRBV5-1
TGCGCCAGCAGCTTGGTGGCGGGAGCGAATGAGCAGTTCTTC
CASSLVAGANEQFF
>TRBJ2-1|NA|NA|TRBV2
TGTGCCAGCAGGTCAGGGGTCAATGAGCAGTTCTTC
CASRSGVNEQFF
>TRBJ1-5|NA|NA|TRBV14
TGTGCCAGCAGCCAAGGATCGAGGGGGGCCGATCAGCCCCAGCATTTT
CASSQGSRGADQPQHF
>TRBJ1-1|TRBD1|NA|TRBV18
TGTGCCAGCTCGCCGAGACAGGACAGGGCGGCTGAAGCTTTCTTT
CASSPRQDRAAEAFF
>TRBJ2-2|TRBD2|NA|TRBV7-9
TGTGCCAGCAGCTTCCCTCTTCTAGCGGGAGGGAACACCGGGGAGCTGTTTTTT
CASSFPLLAGGNTGELFF
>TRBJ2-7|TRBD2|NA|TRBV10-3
TGTGCCATCAGGGGGGGGGAGCCCGCCCACGAGCAGTACTTC
CAIRGGEPAHEQYF
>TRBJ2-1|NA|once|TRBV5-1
TGCGCCAGCAGCGTTGGGGTTTACAATGAGCAGTTCTTC
CASSVGVYNEQFF
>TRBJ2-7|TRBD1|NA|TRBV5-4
TGTGCCAGCAGCTTGGGACAGGGCTTCTACGAGCAGTACTTC
CASSLGQGFYEQYF
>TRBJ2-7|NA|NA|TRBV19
TGTGCCAGTACCCGAACTGGGGGCGGGGACGAGCAGTACTTC
CASTRTGGGDEQYF
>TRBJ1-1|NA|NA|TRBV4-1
TGCGCCAGCAGCCAAGATTTAGTAGGGCATGGAGCTTTCTTT
CASSQDLVGHGAFF
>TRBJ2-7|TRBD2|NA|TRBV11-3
TGTGCCAGCAGCATTGGACTAGCGGGAGTGGACGAGCAGTACTTC
CASSIGLAGVDEQYF
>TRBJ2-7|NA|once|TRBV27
TGTGCCAGCAACTCTGCGGCCGTTCCCTCCTACGAGCAGTACTTC
CASNSAAVPSYEQYF
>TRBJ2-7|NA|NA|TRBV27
TGTGCCAGCAGGGAGGTCCCCTACGAGCAGTACTTC
CASREVPYEQYF
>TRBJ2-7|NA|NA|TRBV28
TGTGCCAGCAGTCCCTCCCGGACGCCGCTGGACTACGAGCAGTACTTC
CASSPSRTPLDYEQYF
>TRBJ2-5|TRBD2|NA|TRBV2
TGTGCCAGCAGTGAAATCCCTAGCGGGACACGTACCCAGTACTTC
CASSEIPSGTRTQYF
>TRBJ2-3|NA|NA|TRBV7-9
TGTGCCAGCAGCTACCCTCTGGCAGATACGCAGTATTTT
CASSYPLADTQYF
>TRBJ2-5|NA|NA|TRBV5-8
TGTGCCAGCAGCTTGGGGCCGGGGCGGGAGACCCAGTACTTC
CASSLGPGRETQYF
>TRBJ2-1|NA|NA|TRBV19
TGTGCCAGTAGTCCGTTCAGGGGCCAGGGCCCTCTCTATGAGCAGTTCTTC
CASSPFRGQGPLYEQFF
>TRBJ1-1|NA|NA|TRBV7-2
TGTGCCAGCAGCTCTAGAGGGGGGGCAGGGAACACTGAAGCTTTCTTT
CASSSRGGAGNTEAFF
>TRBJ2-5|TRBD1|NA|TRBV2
TGTGCCAGCAGTTTGCCAGGGGGAGAGACCCAGTACTTC
CASSLPGGETQYF
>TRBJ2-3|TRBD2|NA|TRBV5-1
TGCGCCAGCAGCCATACTAGCGCGGGCACAGATACGCAGTATTTT
CASSHTSAGTDTQYF
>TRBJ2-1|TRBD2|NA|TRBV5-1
TGCGCCAGCAGCTTGGCCGCGGGACTAGCGGTAGATGAGCAGTTCTTC
CASSLAAGLAVDEQFF
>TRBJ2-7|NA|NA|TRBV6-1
TGTGCCAGCAGGGGATTATACGAGCAGTACTTC
CASRGLYEQYF
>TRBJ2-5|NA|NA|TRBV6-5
TGTGCCAGCAGCTCAACAAGACGGCAAGAGACCCAGTACTTC
CASSSTRRQETQYF
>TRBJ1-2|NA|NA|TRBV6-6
TGTGCCAGCCTGGCCGGGGGTAAGGGTGGCTACACCTTC
CASLAGGKGGYTF
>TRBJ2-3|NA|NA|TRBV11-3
TGTGCCAGCAGCTCCAGCTTCCGGGATACGCAGTATTTT
CASSSSFRDTQYF
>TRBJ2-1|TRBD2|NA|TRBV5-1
TGCGCCAGCAGCTTAGTAAGGGCTGCGCGGGAGGCGTACAATGAGCAGTTCTTC
CASSLVRAAREAYNEQFF
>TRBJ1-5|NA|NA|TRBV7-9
TGTGCCAGCAGCTTAAGGTCGGGGGATAGCAATCAGCCCCAGCATTTT
CASSLRSGDSNQPQHF
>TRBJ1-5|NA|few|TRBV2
TGTGCCAGCAGTGAAGGAGATGTCTCCCAGCATTTT
CASSEGDVSQHF
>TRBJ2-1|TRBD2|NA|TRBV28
TGTGCCAGCAGTCGGACTAGCGGGGAAGATGAGCAGTTCTTC
CASSRTSGEDEQFF
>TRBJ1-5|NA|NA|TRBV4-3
TGCGCCAGCAGCCTGACAGCGATTAGCAATCAGCCCCAGCATTTT
CASSLTAISNQPQHF
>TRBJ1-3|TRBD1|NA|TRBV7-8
TGTGCCAGCAGGCCGACAGGGTACCACTCTGGAAACACCATATATTTT
CASRPTGYHSGNTIYF
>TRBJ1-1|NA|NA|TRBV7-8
TGTGCCAGCAGCCTACCGTGGGGCCGGGCGGCTGAAGCTTTCTTT
CASSLPWGRAAEAFF
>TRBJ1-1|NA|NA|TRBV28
TGTGCCAGCAGTTGGGGGGCGAGTGAAGCTTTCTTT
CASSWGASEAFF
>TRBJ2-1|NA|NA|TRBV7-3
TGTGCCAGCAGCTCCGGACTTTACAATGAGCAGTTCTTC
CASSSGLYNEQFF
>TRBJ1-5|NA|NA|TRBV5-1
TGCGCCAGCAGCTTGGAAGGGGCCGCTAATCAGCCCCAGCATTTT
CASSLEGAANQPQHF
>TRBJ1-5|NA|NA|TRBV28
TGTGCCAGCAGCCGAATAGGGACTCAGCGGCGACGGCCCCAGCATTTT
CASSRIGTQRRRPQHF
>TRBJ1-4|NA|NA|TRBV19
TGTGCCAGTAGTAGCCCCGGGGCAGCTAATGAAAAACTGTTTTTT
CASSSPGAANEKLFF
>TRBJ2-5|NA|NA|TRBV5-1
TGCGCCAGCAGCTTGTCGGGTGGGCAGGGGACCCAGTACTTC
CASSLSGGQGTQYF
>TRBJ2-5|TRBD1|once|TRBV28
TGTGCCAGCAGACCAGGGACAGGGGGGTTGGAGACCCAGTACTTC
CASRPGTGGLETQYF